The subject of this entry is one T cell receptor beta chain. What it binds is not known. The sample comes from a study of Ad26.COV2.S vaccination and SARS-CoV-2 variants. On the study more broadly: Intramuscular Ad26.COV2.S doses were given once or twice, 56 days apart.

Overall study findings and caveats: The TCR-based breadth and depth measures might underestimate overall T cell responses. Spike-specific TCR breadth was greater in vaccine than placebo recipients.

The V gene's germline CDR1 is SGHRS and CDR2 YFSETQ. The CDR3 spans 19 residues. The V and J ends lost 0 bases and 1 base, in that order; junction bases with no gene match: 10. Sequencing was performed with immunoSEQ multiplex PCR; in TCRdb, only in-frame clones are kept and a portion is missing. The data contain about 470,000 clones, around 91% of them singletons. Indicated treatment: around 19 received Ad26.COV2.S at low or high dose, single or two shots; five or six received placebo; per-sample allocation not given. Material that was analyzed had been drawn on day 63 after the first vaccine or placebo injection. Cohort 1b enrolled adults aged 18-55 years in Boston.

The chain links TRBV5-1 to TRBJ2-3; the match to TRBD2 covers 11 bases. The specimen comprised peripheral blood, sampled in a trial of Ad26.COV2.S vaccine versus placebo. The clonotype originates from a person aged 18-60 years who received the Ad26.COV2.S COVID-19 vaccine or a placebo. CDR3 DNA: TGCGCCAGCAGCTTGGCCGGGGCTAGCGGGAGGTATGGCACAGATACGCAGTATTTT. Residues: CASSLAGASGRYGTDTQYF. The variable domain in full, with the rest retrieved from reference TRBV5-1 and TRBJ2-3, is KAGVTQTPRYLIKTRGQQVTLSCSPISGHRSVSWYQQTPGQGLQFLFEYFSETQRNKGNFPGRFSGRQFSNSRSEMNVSTLELGDSALYLCASSLAGASGRYGTDTQYFGPGTRLTVL.